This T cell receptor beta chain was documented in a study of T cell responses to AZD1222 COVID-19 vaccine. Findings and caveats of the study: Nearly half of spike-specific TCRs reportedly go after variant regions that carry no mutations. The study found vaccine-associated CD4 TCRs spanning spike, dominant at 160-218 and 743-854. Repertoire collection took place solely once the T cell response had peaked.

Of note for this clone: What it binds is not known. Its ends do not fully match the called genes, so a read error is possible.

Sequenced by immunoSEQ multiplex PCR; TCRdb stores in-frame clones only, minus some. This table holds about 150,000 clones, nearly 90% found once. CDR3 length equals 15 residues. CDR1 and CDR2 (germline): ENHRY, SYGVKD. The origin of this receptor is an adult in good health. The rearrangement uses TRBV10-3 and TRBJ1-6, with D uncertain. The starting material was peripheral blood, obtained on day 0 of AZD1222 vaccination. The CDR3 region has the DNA TGTGCCATCAGCGCCAGTCAGTTGCCGGGCTCACCGCTCCACTTT. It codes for CAISASQLPGSPLHF.